The 10 T cell receptor beta chains reported below all come from one sample, sequenced in a study of T cell changes during pregnancy in multiple sclerosis. Assay: immunoSEQ multiplex PCR; the TCRdb copy retains only in-frame clones and omits some. The sample includes approximately 47,000 clones, around 90% of them seen just once. This sample comprised peripheral blood, obtained in the first trimester of pregnancy. The receptors originated from a female donor with multiple sclerosis, enrolled in a pregnancy study.

The chain is built from TRBV4-3 and TRBJ2-5; D perhaps matches TRBD2 (7 bases). Germline lookup yields CDR1 LGHNA and CDR2 YSLEER. The V gene lost 1 base and the J gene lost 5 bases, with 17 bases spanning the gap. The CDR3 length is 16 residues. The CDR3 bases are TGCGCCAGCAGCCAAGGAAACGGCAGGGGAGGGGAGACCCAGTACTTC. It yields the protein CASSQGNGRGGETQYF.

The chain joins TRBV7-6 to TRBJ2-1, with a possible D match to TRBD1 (6 bases). The V end was cut by 1 base, the J end by 3 bases, with 13 bases between. Germline V gives CDR1 SGHVS, CDR2 FNYEAQ. The CDR3 length is 16 residues. CDR3 protein: CASSLDWDTGYNEQFF. Here the CDR3 DNA reads TGTGCCAGCAGCTTAGATTGGGACACGGGCTACAATGAGCAGTTCTTC.

V gene TRBV4-1 combines with J gene TRBJ1-4; D is unresolved. From germline, CDR1 is MGHRA and CDR2 YSYEKL. The ends were cut back, 0 bases at V and 5 bases at J, with 4 bases in the middle. The CDR3 is made up of 13 amino acids. The CDR3 DNA sequence: TGCGCCAGCAGCCAAGATCCAAATGAAAAACTGTTTTTT. It encodes CASSQDPNEKLFF.

This clone was detected a few times. The chain uses TRBV9 and TRBJ1-3; D gene ambiguous. The CDR3 runs 14 residues. Germline V gene lookup returns CDR1 SGDLS and CDR2 YYNGEE. V shed 2 bases and J shed 4 bases, with 10 bases lying between them. DNA for the CDR3: TGTGCCAGCAGCGTGGGGTCGGGAGGAAACACCATATATTTT. This sequence encodes CASSVGSGGNTIYF. Full variable domain (remainder filled in from reference TRBV9 and TRBJ1-3): DSGVTQTPKHLITATGQRVTLRCSPRSGDLSVYWYQQSLDQGLQFLIQYYNGEERAKGNILERFSAQQFPDLHSELNLSSLELGDSALYFCASSVGSGGNTIYFGEGSWLTVV.

The chain employs TRBV25-1 and TRBJ1-5; a possible D gene is TRBD1 (6 bases). Trimming took off 6 bases at V and 4 bases at J, with 19 bases between the two ends. This CDR3 comprises 16 residues. Per germline, CDR1 MGHDK and CDR2 SYGVNS. CDR3 in amino acids: CASRDSPGQENQPQHF. CDR3 DNA: TGTGCCAGCAGGGATTCCCCGGGACAAGAGAATCAGCCCCAGCATTTT.

The chain is built from TRBV6-1 and TRBJ1-2; 8 positions agree with TRBD1. This CDR3 has 14 residues. V lost 5 bases to trimming and J lost 7 bases; unmatched junction nucleotides: 9. Germline CDR1 MNHNS, CDR2 SASEGT. This CDR3 reads CASSSGQGTRGYTF. DNA of the CDR3: TGTGCCAGCAGTTCCGGACAGGGAACTCGTGGCTACACCTTC.

The genes are TRBV5-1 and TRBJ2-1; D is possibly TRBD1 (6 bases). V was cut by 2 bases and J by 9 bases, with 18 bases left in between. The CDR3 totals 15 residues. The V gene's germline CDR1 is SGHRS and CDR2 YFSETQ. The CDR3 region is CASSFSTWGQSEQFF. CDR3 in DNA: TGCGCCAGCAGCTTTTCAACTTGGGGGCAAAGTGAGCAGTTCTTC.

The CDR3 loop reads CASKSIGQRYGYTF. CDR3 bases: TGTGCCAGCAAGTCGATTGGACAGAGGTATGGCTACACCTTC. This chain connects TRBV6-1 to TRBJ1-2; D may be TRBD1 (6 bases). The V gene lost 7 bases and the J gene lost 5 bases, with 17 bases spanning the gap. There are 14 residues in the CDR3. CDR1 and CDR2 (germline): MNHNS, SASEGT.

The chain is built from TRBV2 and TRBJ1-4; D is undetermined. CDR3 length: 13 residues. Trimming left V 7 bases short and J 5 bases short, with 11 bases between. Germline V CDR1 and CDR2: SNHLY, FYNNEI. Here the CDR3 reads CASMQEMNEKLFF. The CDR3 nucleotides read TGTGCCAGCATGCAAGAGATGAATGAAAAACTGTTTTTT.

This rearrangement joins TRBV19 to TRBJ1-2; TRBD1 matches at 7 bases. The CDR3 length is 14 residues. The trim removed 6 bases at V and 4 bases at J, leaving 8 bases unmatched. CDR1 is LNHDA and CDR2 is SQIVND in the germline V gene (reference sequence). The CDR3 here is CASRGAGGPYGYTF. CDR3 bases: TGTGCCAGTAGAGGGGCAGGGGGACCCTATGGCTACACCTTC. The entire variable domain, with the rest obtained from reference TRBV19 and TRBJ1-2, is as follows: DGGITQSPKYLFRKEGQNVTLSCEQNLNHDAMYWYRQDPGQGLRLIYYSQIVNDFQKGDIAEGYSVSREKKESFPLTVTSAQKNPTAFYLCASRGAGGPYGYTFGSGTRLTVV.